This TCR beta chain was recovered during a study of T cells in Graves' hyperthyroidism and ophthalmopathy. Germline V gene sequence: CDR1 SGHRS, CDR2 YFSETQ. The CDR3 is 14 residues long. V was clipped by 0 bases and J by 7 bases, with 10 bases between them. This clonotype came up many times. RNA transcripts were the template for amplifying TCR beta CDR3 regions. With the HTBI primer set, the TCR CDR3 went through a first round of RT-PCR. One entry per CDR3 protein results from TCRdb running MiXCR on the multiplex PCR reads. The data hold some 400,000 distinct CDR3 sequences, with approximately 15% observed a single time.

Specimen: blood. The TCR originated in a man younger than 45 with Graves' hyperthyroidism that later progressed to Graves' ophthalmopathy. This chain uses TRBV5-1 with TRBJ2-2, with D uncertain. CDR3 sequence: CASSLVPRDGELFF. The DNA for the CDR3 is TGCGCCAGCAGCTTGGTTCCCCGAGACGGGGAGCTGTTTTTT.